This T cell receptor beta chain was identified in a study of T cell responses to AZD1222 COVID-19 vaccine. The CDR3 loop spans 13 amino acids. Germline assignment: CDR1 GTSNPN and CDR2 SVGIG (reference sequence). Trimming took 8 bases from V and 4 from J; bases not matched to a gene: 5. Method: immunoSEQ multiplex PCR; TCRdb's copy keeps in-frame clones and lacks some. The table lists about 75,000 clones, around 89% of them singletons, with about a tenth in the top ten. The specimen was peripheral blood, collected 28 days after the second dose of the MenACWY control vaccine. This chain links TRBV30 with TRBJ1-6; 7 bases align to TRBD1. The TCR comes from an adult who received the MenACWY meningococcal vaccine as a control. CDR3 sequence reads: CAGSGQYNSPLHF. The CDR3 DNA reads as TGTGCCGGGTCGGGACAGTATAATTCACCCCTCCACTTT.